These T cell receptor beta chains were read from a single sample in a study of cytomegalovirus exposure and HLA in healthy donors. The table came from immunoSEQ multiplex PCR; TCRdb's copy has only in-frame clones and leaves some out. Of about 170,000 clones listed, roughly 80% were seen once; the top ten hold less than 2.5%. What was sequenced was PBMCs. The receptors originated from a male donor in good health and CMV-seronegative. Each CDR3 is given with its conserved first and last residue. A D gene is named only where the DNA matches it firmly. The size field is filled for only some rows; it gives once, few, many or a size class.

>TRBV7-6|NA|15|TRBJ2-1|NA
TGTGCCAGCAGCCCACAGGCCCCCTCCTACAATGAGCAGTTCTTC
CASSPQAPSYNEQFF
>TRBV6-1|NA|13|TRBJ1-1|NA
TGTGCCAGCAGTGAAAACATGAACACTGAAGCTTTCTTT
CASSENMNTEAFF
>TRBV18|once|13|TRBJ2-7|TRBD1
TGTGCCAGCTCCCGTGACAGGGACTACGAGCAGTACTTC
CASSRDRDYEQYF
>TRBV6-1|NA|19|TRBJ1-5|TRBD1
TGTGCCAGCAGTGGCTGGTTACCGGGACAGGGGTTTTCGCATCAGCCCCAGCATTTT
CASSGWLPGQGFSHQPQHF
>TRBV18|NA|19|TRBJ2-6|TRBD1
TGTGCCAGCTCACCTTGGACAGGGTTGGCTCGGGCTGGGGCCAACGTCCTGACTTTC
CASSPWTGLARAGANVLTF
>TRBV27|NA|14|TRBJ1-1|NA
TGTGCCAGCAGTCCCACCAGGGTGAACACTGAAGCTTTCTTT
CASSPTRVNTEAFF
>TRBV10-2|NA|14|TRBJ2-7|TRBD1
TGCGCCAGCAGTGACTTGGGGACAGGGGACCAGCAGTACTTC
CASSDLGTGDQQYF
>TRBV2|once|14|TRBJ1-5|NA
TGTGCCAGCAGTGAAGAAAGTGGGCCTCAGCCCCAGCATTTT
CASSEESGPQPQHF
>TRBV6-6|once|15|TRBJ1-4|NA
TGTGCCAGCAGTCCCCAGGAATCAACTAATGAAAAACTGTTTTTT
CASSPQESTNEKLFF
>TRBV7-8|NA|19|TRBJ1-6|NA
TGTGCCAGCAGCTTGTACCGAGCGCCGACAGGAACCTATAATTCACCCCTCCACTTT
CASSLYRAPTGTYNSPLHF
>TRBV6-5|NA|13|TRBJ1-2|NA
TGTGCCAGCAGCCCAGACAGCCTATATGGCTACACCTTC
CASSPDSLYGYTF
>TRBV2|NA|15|TRBJ2-1|TRBD1
TGTGCCAGCTCCGAGTGGAGACAGGGGGCCAATGAGCAGTTCTTC
CASSEWRQGANEQFF
>TRBV5-1|NA|15|TRBJ2-3|NA
TGCGCCAGCAGCTCTTGGCCAGGGTCCACAGATACGCAGTATTTT
CASSSWPGSTDTQYF
>TRBV27|NA|12|TRBJ2-1|NA
TGTGCCAGCAGTCCACAGGGTTATGAGCAGTTCTTC
CASSPQGYEQFF
>TRBV30|NA|19|TRBJ1-1|TRBD1
TGTGCCTGGAGTGTATACCTCAACAGGGGCTCCGGGGGGGTGCCTGAAGCTTTCTTT
CAWSVYLNRGSGGVPEAFF